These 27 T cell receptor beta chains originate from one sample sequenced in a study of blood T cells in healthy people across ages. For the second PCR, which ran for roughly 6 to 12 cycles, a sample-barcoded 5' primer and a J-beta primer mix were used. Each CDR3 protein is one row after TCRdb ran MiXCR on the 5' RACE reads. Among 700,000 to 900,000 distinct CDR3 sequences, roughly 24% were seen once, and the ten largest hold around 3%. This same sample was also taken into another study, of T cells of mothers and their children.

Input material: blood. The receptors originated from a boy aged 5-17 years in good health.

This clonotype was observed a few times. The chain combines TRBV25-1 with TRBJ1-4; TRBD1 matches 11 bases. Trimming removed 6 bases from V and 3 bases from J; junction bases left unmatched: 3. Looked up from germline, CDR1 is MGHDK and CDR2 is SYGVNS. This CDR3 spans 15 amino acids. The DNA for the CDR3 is TGTGCCAGCAGGGACAGGGGGCTGGCTAATGAAAAACTGTTTTTT. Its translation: CASRDRGLANEKLFF.

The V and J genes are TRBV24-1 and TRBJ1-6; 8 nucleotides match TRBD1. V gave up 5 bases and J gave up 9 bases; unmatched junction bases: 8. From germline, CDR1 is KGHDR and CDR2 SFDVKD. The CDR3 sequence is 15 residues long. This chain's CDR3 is CATSVPGTGPSPLHF. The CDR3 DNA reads TGTGCCACCAGTGTCCCCGGGACAGGACCTTCACCCCTCCACTTT.

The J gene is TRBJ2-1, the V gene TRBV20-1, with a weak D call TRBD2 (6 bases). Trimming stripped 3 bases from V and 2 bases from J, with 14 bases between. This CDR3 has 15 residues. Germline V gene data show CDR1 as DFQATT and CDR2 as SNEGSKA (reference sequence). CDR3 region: CSASWRGEPYNEQFF. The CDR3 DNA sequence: TGCAGTGCTAGTTGGCGGGGCGAACCCTACAATGAGCAGTTCTTC.

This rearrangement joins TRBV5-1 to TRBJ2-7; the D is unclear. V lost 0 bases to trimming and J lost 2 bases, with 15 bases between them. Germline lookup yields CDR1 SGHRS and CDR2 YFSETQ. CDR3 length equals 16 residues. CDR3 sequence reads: CASSLVVRQAPYEQYF. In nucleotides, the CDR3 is TGCGCCAGCAGCTTGGTGGTCCGGCAGGCCCCCTACGAGCAGTACTTC.

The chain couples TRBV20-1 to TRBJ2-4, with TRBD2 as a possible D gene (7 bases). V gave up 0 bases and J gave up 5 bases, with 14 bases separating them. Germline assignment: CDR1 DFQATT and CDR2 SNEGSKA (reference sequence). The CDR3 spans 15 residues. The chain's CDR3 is CSARDWGGAENIQYF. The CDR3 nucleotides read TGCAGTGCTAGAGATTGGGGGGGGGCCGAAAACATTCAGTACTTC.

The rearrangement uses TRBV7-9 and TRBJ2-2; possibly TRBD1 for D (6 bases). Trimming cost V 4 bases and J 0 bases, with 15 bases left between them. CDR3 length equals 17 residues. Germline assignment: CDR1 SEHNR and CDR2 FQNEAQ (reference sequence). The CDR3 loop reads CASSSHREITNTGELFF. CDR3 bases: TGTGCCAGCAGCTCACACAGGGAAATTACGAACACCGGGGAGCTGTTTTTT.

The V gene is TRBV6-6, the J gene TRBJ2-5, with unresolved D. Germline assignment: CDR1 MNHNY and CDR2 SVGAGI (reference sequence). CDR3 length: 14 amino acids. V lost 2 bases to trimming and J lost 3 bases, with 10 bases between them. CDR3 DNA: TGTGCCAGCAGTTACGAAGGTGGGGAAGAGACCCAGTACTTC. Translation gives CASSYEGGEETQYF.

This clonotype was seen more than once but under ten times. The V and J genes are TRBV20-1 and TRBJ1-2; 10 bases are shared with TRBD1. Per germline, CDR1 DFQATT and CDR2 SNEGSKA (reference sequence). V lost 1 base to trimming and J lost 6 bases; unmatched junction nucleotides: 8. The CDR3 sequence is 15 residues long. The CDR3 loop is CSARARQGAYDGYTF. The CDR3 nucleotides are TGCAGTGCTAGAGCCCGACAGGGGGCATACGATGGCTACACCTTC.

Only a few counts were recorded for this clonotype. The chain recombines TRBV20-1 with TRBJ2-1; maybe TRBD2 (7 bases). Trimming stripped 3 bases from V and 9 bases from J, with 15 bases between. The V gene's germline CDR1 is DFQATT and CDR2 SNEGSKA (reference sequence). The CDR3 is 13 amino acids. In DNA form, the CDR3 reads TGCAGTGCTAGGACCGGGGGGCTTCGTGAGCAGTTCTTC. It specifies CSARTGGLREQFF.

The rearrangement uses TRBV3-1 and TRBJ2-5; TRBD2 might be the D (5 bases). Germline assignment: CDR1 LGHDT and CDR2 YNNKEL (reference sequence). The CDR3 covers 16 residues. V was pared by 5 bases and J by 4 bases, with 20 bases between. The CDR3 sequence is CASSSRAGVRLETQYF. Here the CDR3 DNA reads TGTGCCAGCAGCTCTCGGGCCGGGGTTCGATTAGAGACCCAGTACTTC.

The CDR3 protein is CASSFDSPGGGNEQFF. The CDR3 bases are TGTGCCAGCAGTTTCGATTCTCCGGGGGGTGGGAATGAGCAGTTCTTC. This chain uses TRBV12-3 or TRBV12-4 with TRBJ2-1, with TRBD2 matching 7 bases. The CDR3 contains 16 residues. The V gene end was trimmed by 3 bases and the J gene end by 7 bases; junction bases not matched to a gene: 12.

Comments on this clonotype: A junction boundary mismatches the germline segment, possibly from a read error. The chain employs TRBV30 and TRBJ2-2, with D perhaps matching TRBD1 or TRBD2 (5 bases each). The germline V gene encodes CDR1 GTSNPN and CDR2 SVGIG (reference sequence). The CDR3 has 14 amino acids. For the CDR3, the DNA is TGTGCCTGGCCCGGGACGGCGAACGCCGGGGAGCTGTTTTTT. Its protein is CAWPGTANAGELFF.

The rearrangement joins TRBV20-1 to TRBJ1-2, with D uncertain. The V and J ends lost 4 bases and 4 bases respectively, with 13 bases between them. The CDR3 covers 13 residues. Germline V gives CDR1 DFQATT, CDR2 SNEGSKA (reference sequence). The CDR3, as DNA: TGCAGTGCTAAGTTGCGGGATGGCTATGGCTACACCTTC. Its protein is CSAKLRDGYGYTF.

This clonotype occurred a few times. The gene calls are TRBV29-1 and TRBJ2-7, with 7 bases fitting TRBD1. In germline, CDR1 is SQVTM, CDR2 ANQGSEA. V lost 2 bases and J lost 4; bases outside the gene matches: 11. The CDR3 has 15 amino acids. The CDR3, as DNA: TGCAGCGTTGAACCGTCAGGGACAGCGTTATACGAGCAGTACTTC. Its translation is CSVEPSGTALYEQYF.

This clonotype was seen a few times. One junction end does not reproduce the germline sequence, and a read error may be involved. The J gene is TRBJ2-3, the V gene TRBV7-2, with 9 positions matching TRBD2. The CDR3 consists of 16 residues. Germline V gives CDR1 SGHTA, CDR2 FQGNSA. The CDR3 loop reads CASSLGARGGTDTQYF. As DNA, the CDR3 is TGTGCCAGCAGCTTAGGAGCGCGGGGGGGCACGGATACGCAGTATTTT.

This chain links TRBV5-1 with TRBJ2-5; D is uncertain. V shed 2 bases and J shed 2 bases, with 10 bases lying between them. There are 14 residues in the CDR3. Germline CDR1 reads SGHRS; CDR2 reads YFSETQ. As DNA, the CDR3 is TGCGCCAGCAGCTTACCGACTGATCAAGAGACCCAGTACTTC. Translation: CASSLPTDQETQYF.

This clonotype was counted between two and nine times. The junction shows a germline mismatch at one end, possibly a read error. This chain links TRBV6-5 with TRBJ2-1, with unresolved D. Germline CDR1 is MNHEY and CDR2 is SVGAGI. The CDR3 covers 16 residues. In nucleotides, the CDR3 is TGTGCCAGCAGTTACCAATTCCCCAGCTCCTTCAATGAGCAGTTCTTC. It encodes CASSYQFPSSFNEQFF.

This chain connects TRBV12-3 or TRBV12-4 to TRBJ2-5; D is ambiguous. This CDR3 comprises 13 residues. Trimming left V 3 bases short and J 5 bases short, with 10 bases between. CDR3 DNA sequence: TGTGCCAGCAGTTTTAACGAAGAGGAGACCCAGTACTTC. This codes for CASSFNEEETQYF.

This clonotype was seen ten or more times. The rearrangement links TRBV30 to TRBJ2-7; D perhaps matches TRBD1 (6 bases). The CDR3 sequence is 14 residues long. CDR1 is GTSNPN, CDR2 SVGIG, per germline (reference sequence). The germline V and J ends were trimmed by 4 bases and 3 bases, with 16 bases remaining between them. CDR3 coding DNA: TGTGCCTGGACTTCCGGACAGTCGAACTACGAGCAGTACTTC. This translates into CAWTSGQSNYEQYF. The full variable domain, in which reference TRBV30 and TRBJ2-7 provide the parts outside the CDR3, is SQTIHQWPATLVQPVGSPLSLECTVEGTSNPNLYWYRQAAGRGLQLLFYSVGIGQISSEVPQNLSASRPQDRQFILSSKKLLLSDSGFYLCAWTSGQSNYEQYFGPGTRLTVT.

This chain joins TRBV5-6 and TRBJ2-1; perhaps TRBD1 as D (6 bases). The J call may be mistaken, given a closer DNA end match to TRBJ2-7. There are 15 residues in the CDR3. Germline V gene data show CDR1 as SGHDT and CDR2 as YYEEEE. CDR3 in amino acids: CASSLGGQPSYEQYF. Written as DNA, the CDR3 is TGTGCCAGCAGCTTGGGGGGACAACCCTCCTACGAGCAGTACTTC.

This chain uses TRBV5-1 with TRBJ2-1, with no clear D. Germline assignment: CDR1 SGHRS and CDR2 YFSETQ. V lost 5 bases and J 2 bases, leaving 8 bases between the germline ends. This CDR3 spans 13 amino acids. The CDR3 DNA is TGCGCCAGCAGGCTAGGCCCCTACAATGAGCAGTTCTTC. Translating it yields CASRLGPYNEQFF.

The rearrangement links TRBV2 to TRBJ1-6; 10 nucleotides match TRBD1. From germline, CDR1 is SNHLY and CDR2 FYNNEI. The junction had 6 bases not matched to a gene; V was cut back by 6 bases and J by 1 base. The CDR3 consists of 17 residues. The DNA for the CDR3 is TGTGCCAGCAGGACCGGGACAGGGGCATCCTATAATTCACCCCTCCACTTT. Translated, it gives CASRTGTGASYNSPLHF.

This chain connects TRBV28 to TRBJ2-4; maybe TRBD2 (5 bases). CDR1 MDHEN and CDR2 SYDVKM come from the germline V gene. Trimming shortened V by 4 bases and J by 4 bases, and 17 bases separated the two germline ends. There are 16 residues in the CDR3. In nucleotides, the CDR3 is TGTGCCAGCAGTTCCCGGGGTTCCGCCGTAAAAAACATTCAGTACTTC. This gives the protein CASSSRGSAVKNIQYF.

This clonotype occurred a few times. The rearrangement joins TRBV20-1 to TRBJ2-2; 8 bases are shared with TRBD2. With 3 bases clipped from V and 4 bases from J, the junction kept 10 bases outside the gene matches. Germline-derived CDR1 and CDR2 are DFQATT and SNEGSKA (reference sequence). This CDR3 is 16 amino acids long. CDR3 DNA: TGCAGTGCTAGGGATGGACGGGGGGGCAGCACCGGGGAGCTGTTTTTT. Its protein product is CSARDGRGGSTGELFF.

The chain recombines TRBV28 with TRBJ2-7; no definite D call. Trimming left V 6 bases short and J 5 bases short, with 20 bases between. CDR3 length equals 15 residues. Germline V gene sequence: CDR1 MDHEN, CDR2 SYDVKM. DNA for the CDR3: TGTGCCAGCAGCTTTCCATGGGTCTCTAGAGACGAGCAGTACTTC. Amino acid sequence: CASSFPWVSRDEQYF.

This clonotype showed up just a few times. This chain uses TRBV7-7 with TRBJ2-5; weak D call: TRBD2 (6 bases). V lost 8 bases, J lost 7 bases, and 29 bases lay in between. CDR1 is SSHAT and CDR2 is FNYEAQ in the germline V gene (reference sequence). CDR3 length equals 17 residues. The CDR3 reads CASSEGSIQLFGGTQYF. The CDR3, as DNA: TGTGCCAGCTCAGAAGGCTCAATTCAGTTGTTCGGGGGGACCCAGTACTTC.

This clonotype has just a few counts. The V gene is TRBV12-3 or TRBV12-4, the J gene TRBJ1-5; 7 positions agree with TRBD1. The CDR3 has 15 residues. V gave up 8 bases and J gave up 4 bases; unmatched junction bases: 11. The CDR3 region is CASSLPRGGNQPQHF. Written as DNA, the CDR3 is TGTGCCAGCTCCCTCCCCAGGGGGGGTAATCAGCCCCAGCATTTT.